These 9 T cell receptor beta chains were all obtained from the same sample, sequenced in a study of blood T cells in healthy people across ages. Using a J-beta primer mix together with a sample-barcoded 5' primer, a second PCR was run for roughly 6 to 12 cycles. TCRdb ran MiXCR on the 5' RACE reads and lists one entry per CDR3 protein. The sample consists of about 1.4 million distinct CDR3 sequences, 45% to 70% of them appearing once. The specimen was blood. The receptors shown here come from a man aged 18 to 30 in good health.

This clonotype was counted between two and nine times. V gene TRBV7-2 combines with J gene TRBJ2-1, with 11 bases aligning to TRBD2. CDR3 length equals 17 residues. CDR1 SGHTA and CDR2 FQGNSA come from the germline V gene. After removal of 5 bases from V and 7 bases from J, the junction contained 13 bases not matched to a gene. CDR3: CASSQTLAGGRGNEQFF. DNA of the CDR3: TGTGCCAGCAGCCAAACCCTAGCGGGAGGACGGGGGAATGAGCAGTTCTTC.

This chain links TRBV2 with TRBJ2-7; D possibly uses TRBD1 or TRBD2 (6 bases each). The CDR3 is made up of 16 amino acids. Trimming removed 5 bases from V and 0 bases from J, with 17 bases in between. Germline assignment: CDR1 SNHLY and CDR2 FYNNEI. The chain's CDR3 is CASSPLGGGNSYEQYF. The CDR3 DNA reads as TGTGCCAGCAGTCCCCTCGGAGGGGGGAACTCCTACGAGCAGTACTTC.

This clonotype was counted only a few times. V usage is TRBV28 and J usage is TRBJ2-7; D ambiguous. The CDR3 sequence is 13 residues long. Trimming took off 3 bases at V and 2 bases at J, with 8 bases between the two ends. The germline gives CDR1 MDHEN, CDR2 SYDVKM. CDR3 in amino acids: CASSFAETYEQYF. The CDR3 bases are TGTGCCAGCAGTTTCGCCGAGACCTACGAGCAGTACTTC.

This clonotype has a handful of counts. The CDR3 protein is CSAIHPGRGTDTQYF. For the CDR3, the DNA is TGCAGTGCTATCCACCCGGGAAGAGGTACAGATACGCAGTATTTT. The chain has TRBV20-1 and TRBJ2-3; D is possibly TRBD2 (5 bases). Germline loops: CDR1 DFQATT, CDR2 SNEGSKA (reference sequence). V lost 4 bases and J 3 bases, leaving 17 bases between the germline ends. The CDR3 loop spans 15 amino acids.

This clonotype was counted between two and nine times. The chain links TRBV20-1 to TRBJ2-1; D remains ambiguous. The CDR3 runs 16 residues. The V gene's germline CDR1 is DFQATT and CDR2 SNEGSKA (reference sequence). V was pared by 0 bases and J by 8 bases, with 20 bases between. The CDR3 coding sequence is TGCAGTGCTAGAGATATTTCAGGACGGAGATTGGATGAGCAGTTCTTC. Its translation: CSARDISGRRLDEQFF.

The rearrangement uses TRBV7-2 and TRBJ2-1; D is perhaps TRBD2 (7 bases). This CDR3 is 14 amino acids long. V lost 5 bases and J 7 bases, leaving 15 bases between the germline ends. Germline CDR1 is SGHTA and CDR2 is FQGNSA. In DNA form, the CDR3 reads TGTGCCAGCAGCGGACGGGGGGCGGGGAATGAGCAGTTCTTC. Protein: CASSGRGAGNEQFF.

The V gene is TRBV7-9, the J gene TRBJ1-5; unclear D gene. The CDR3 covers 13 residues. The germline V and J ends were trimmed by 3 bases and 8 bases, with 11 bases remaining between them. Germline assignment: CDR1 SEHNR and CDR2 FQNEAQ (reference sequence). The CDR3 region is CASSFAGDEPQHF. For the CDR3, the DNA is TGTGCCAGCAGCTTCGCAGGAGATGAGCCCCAGCATTTT.

This clonotype appeared a few times. The chain employs TRBV9 and TRBJ2-1; D not certain. The germline V and J ends were trimmed by 4 bases and 0 bases, with 8 bases remaining between them. The CDR3 length is 14 residues. Germline CDR1 reads SGDLS; CDR2 reads YYNGEE. The CDR3: CASSSRSSYNEQFF. The CDR3 nucleotides are TGTGCCAGCAGCTCCCGGAGCTCCTACAATGAGCAGTTCTTC.

On this clonotype: One junction end disagrees with the germline gene, perhaps due to a read error. V and J are TRBV7-2 and TRBJ1-6; D gene unclear. The CDR3 loop spans 16 amino acids. Germline CDR1 is SGHTA and CDR2 is FQGNSA. The CDR3 region is CASSSNSGIYNPPLHF. The CDR3 coding sequence is TGTGCCAGCAGCTCGAATTCCGGGATATATAATCCACCCCTCCACTTT.